Listed here are 14 T cell receptor beta chains from one sample, sequenced in a study of monozygotic twins with inflammatory bowel disease. TCRdb reanalyzed the 5' RACE reads, giving one entry per CDR3 protein sequence and no DNA. The sample holds about 110,000 distinct CDR3 sequences. Sequencing used blood. The receptor source for this set is a human donor with ulcerative colitis or Crohn's disease, or a healthy co-twin of an affected twin (not recorded which).

The chain joins TRBV9 to TRBJ2-3; the D call of TRBD1 rests on TCRdb alone, since no DNA is present to check it. The CDR3 runs to 14 residues. Germline V gives CDR1 SGDLS, CDR2 YYNGEE. CDR3 sequence: CASSPRQSTDTQYF. The full variable domain, with the rest looked up from reference TRBV9 and TRBJ2-3, is DSGVTQTPKHLITATGQRVTLRCSPRSGDLSVYWYQQSLDQGLQFLIQYYNGEERAKGNILERFSAQQFPDLHSELNLSSLELGDSALYFCASSPRQSTDTQYFGPGTRLTVL.

J is TRBJ1-5 and V is TRBV18; the D call of TRBD1 rests on TCRdb alone, since no DNA is present to check it. The CDR3 is made up of 15 amino acids. Germline-derived CDR1 and CDR2 are KGHSH and LQKENI. This chain's CDR3 is CASSLGTGIGQPQHF.

The V gene is TRBV28, the J gene TRBJ2-1; TCRdb indicates TRBD2, and absent DNA this call remains unverified. CDR3 length equals 16 residues. Germline-derived CDR1 and CDR2 are MDHEN and SYDVKM. CDR3 sequence reads: CASSLFWWLEENEQFF.

This chain joins TRBV7-9 and TRBJ1-2; absent DNA, TCRdb's TRBD1 call cannot be checked. Germline CDR1 and CDR2: SEHNR and FQNEAQ (reference sequence). This CDR3 has 16 residues. CDR3 region: CASSFRPGEGNYGYTF.

The J gene is TRBJ2-5, the V gene TRBV7-2. The CDR3 runs to 14 residues. Germline values: CDR1 SGHTA, CDR2 FQGNSA. The CDR3 sequence: CASSSLPSWETQYF.

The V gene is TRBV5-1, the J gene TRBJ1-1. Germline values: CDR1 SGHRS, CDR2 YFSETQ. This CDR3 contains 11 residues. Here the CDR3 reads CASIGEVGAFF.

J is TRBJ2-1 and V is TRBV5-1; lacking DNA, the TRBD1 call made by TCRdb goes unchecked. The CDR3 totals 13 residues. From germline, CDR1 is SGHRS and CDR2 YFSETQ. CDR3 residues: CASSFGIHNEQFF.

The genes are TRBV5-4 and TRBJ2-7; TCRdb's D call, TRBD1, is unchecked because there is no DNA. Germline CDR1 SGHNT, CDR2 YYREEE (reference sequence). This CDR3 has 14 amino acids. CDR3 sequence: CASSSRDRGYEQYF. Together with reference TRBV5-4 and TRBJ2-7, the CDR3 gives the full variable domain: ETGVTQSPTHLIKTRGQQVTLRCSSQSGHNTVSWYQQALGQGPQFIFQYYREEENGRGNFPPRFSGLQFPNYSSELNVNALELDDSALYLCASSSRDRGYEQYFGPGTRLTVT.

The V call is TRBV20-1, the J call TRBJ2-2; TCRdb reports TRBD2, a call that lacks DNA to check it against. The germline CDR1 and CDR2 sequences are DFQATT and SNEGSKA (reference sequence). The CDR3 spans 16 residues. The CDR3 sequence is CSARPLTSGDTGELFF.

The chain is built from TRBV7-2 and TRBJ2-1; TCRdb's D call of TRBD2 is untestable without DNA. The CDR3 is made up of 14 amino acids. The germline CDR1 and CDR2 sequences are SGHTA and FQGNSA. CDR3 amino acids: CASSPKAGGGEQFF. The complete variable domain, with remaining parts taken from reference TRBV7-2 and TRBJ2-1, reads GAGVSQSPSNKVTEKGKDVELRCDPISGHTALYWYRQSLGQGLEFLIYFQGNSAPDKSGLPSDRFSAERTGGSVSTLTIQRTQQEDSAVYLCASSPKAGGGEQFFGPGTRLTVL.

CDR3: CASSQEGRLAGVFF. V usage is TRBV4-1 and J usage is TRBJ2-1; TCRdb designates TRBD2, a call that cannot be tested without DNA. Germline V gene data show CDR1 as MGHRA and CDR2 as YSYEKL. This CDR3 region has 14 residues.

The rearrangement links TRBV28 to TRBJ1-5; TCRdb lists TRBD1, though no DNA is available to test this call. This CDR3 has 13 amino acids. The V gene's germline CDR1 is MDHEN and CDR2 SYDVKM. This CDR3 is CASSSGESQPQHF.

The genes are TRBV5-5 and TRBJ1-2. CDR1 is SGHKS and CDR2 is YYEKEE in the germline V gene (reference sequence). CDR3 size: 14 residues. The CDR3 region is CASSPRAENYGYTF.

The V call is TRBV7-2, the J call TRBJ2-3; without DNA, the TCRdb call of TRBD2 cannot be checked. Germline V gene lookup returns CDR1 SGHTA and CDR2 FQGNSA. This CDR3 is 15 amino acids long. CDR3 residues: CASTQASGGRDTQYF.